A selection of T cell receptor beta chains follows, all from one sample in a study of T cells in localized non-small cell lung cancer. Sequencing was performed with immunoSEQ multiplex PCR; in TCRdb, only in-frame clones are kept and a portion is missing. This table holds 5,000 to 6,500 clones, approximately 24% found once. This specimen consisted of lung tumor tissue, obtained before any cancer treatment. The receptors originated from a female donor aged 60 or older with stage I lung adenocarcinoma. The CDR3 runs from the conserved cysteine through the conserved F or W. Fields, in order: clone size, J gene, V gene, D gene, CDR3 DNA, CDR3 protein. A D gene is named only where the DNA matches it firmly. For some rows the clone size is stated as once, few or many, or as a class when expanded; others skip it.

few,TRBJ1-5,TRBV6-8,.,TGTGCCAGCACCTGGAGAGGGGAAGGGAATCAGCCCCAGCATTTT,CASTWRGEGNQPQHF
few,TRBJ2-2,TRBV14,TRBD1,TGTGCCAGCAGCCGGGACAGGGGGTCCGGGGAGCTGTTTTTT,CASSRDRGSGELFF
.,TRBJ2-5,TRBV9,.,TGTGCCAGCGGTCGCAGTCCGGAAGAGACCCAGTACTTC,CASGRSPEETQYF
large,TRBJ2-1,TRBV14,TRBD2,TGTGCCAGCAGCCAATCCCCGGGGGGGATCCAGTTCTTC,CASSQSPGGIQFF
few,TRBJ1-1,TRBV6-8,TRBD1,TGTGCCAGCAGCCTACAGGGGGCCGACACTGAAGCTTTCTTT,CASSLQGADTEAFF
.,TRBJ1-2,TRBV19,.,TGTGCCAGTAGTGGAATGACTAACTATGGCTACACCTTC,CASSGMTNYGYTF
.,TRBJ1-5,TRBV28,TRBD1,TGTGCCAGCAGTTTCCCGGACAGGTATCAGCCCCAGCATTTT,CASSFPDRYQPQHF
.,TRBJ2-2,TRBV11-3,TRBD1,TGTGCCAGCAGCTTAGACCCGACAGGGACGAACACCGGGGAGCTGTTTTTT,CASSLDPTGTNTGELFF
few,TRBJ2-2,TRBV6-8,TRBD2,TGTGCCATCGGCCGGGAGGGCCTGACCGGGGAGCTGTTTTTT,CAIGREGLTGELFF
.,TRBJ2-2,TRBV30,TRBD2,TGTGCCTGGAGTCGAGGGAGGGCCGGCACCGGGGAGCTGTTTTTT,CAWSRGRAGTGELFF
.,TRBJ2-2,TRBV29-1,TRBD2,TGCAGCGTTGTCCCCGGGACTAGCGGCGGGGAGCTGTTTTTT,CSVVPGTSGGELFF
.,TRBJ2-6,TRBV19,.,TGTGCCAGTAGAGGGGGGAACTCTGGGGCCAACGTCCTGACTTTC,CASRGGNSGANVLTF
few,TRBJ2-1,TRBV11-3,TRBD1,TGTGCCAGCAGCCAAAGGACAGGATTCAATGAGCAGTTCTTC,CASSQRTGFNEQFF
.,TRBJ1-4,TRBV29-1,.,TGCGTCATTTTGGGGGGAGATGAAAAACTGTTTTTT,CVILGGDEKLFF
.,TRBJ1-4,TRBV18,.,TGTGCCAGCTCGGGCGACGGGGCTAATGAAAAACTGTTTTTT,CASSGDGANEKLFF
.,TRBJ1-3,TRBV14,TRBD1,TGTGCCAGCAGCCACAGGGGGACTGGAAACACCATATATTTT,CASSHRGTGNTIYF
large,TRBJ1-3,TRBV28,.,TGTGCCAGCAGTTTAGGCCAAACCCCAAACACCATATATTTT,CASSLGQTPNTIYF
many,TRBJ2-2,TRBV11-3,TRBD2,TGTGCCAGCAGCTTAGGGGAGGGGACCGGGGAGCTGTTTTTT,CASSLGEGTGELFF
medium-sized,TRBJ1-5,TRBV9,.,TGTGCCAGCAGTCGGCTTAGCAATCAGCCCCAGCATTTT,CASSRLSNQPQHF
medium-sized,TRBJ2-7,TRBV9,TRBD2,TGTGCCAGCAGCTCGTGGGGGACTATGGGCCACGAGCAGTACTTC,CASSSWGTMGHEQYF
few,TRBJ1-5,TRBV11-3,TRBD1,TGTGCCAGCGGTGTGTTTAGGGGGACAGGGAATCAGCCCCAGCATTTT,CASGVFRGTGNQPQHF
.,TRBJ2-7,TRBV29-1,TRBD1,TGCAGCGCAAGACAGGGGGTGGATCACGAGCAGTACTTC,CSARQGVDHEQYF
.,TRBJ2-7,TRBV11-3,.,TGTGCCAGCAGCCGTCCCAGACGGGGGAACTACGAGCAGTACTTC,CASSRPRRGNYEQYF
few,TRBJ1-1,TRBV6-8,.,TGTGCCAGCAGTTCGGGACGGACGAACACTGAAGCTTTCTTT,CASSSGRTNTEAFF
many,TRBJ1-1,TRBV11-3,TRBD1,TGTGCCAGCAGCTTGGGGGCAGGGGGCCACACTGAAGCTTTCTTT,CASSLGAGGHTEAFF
few,TRBJ2-1,TRBV28,.,TGTGCCAGCAGAACCCAGGGGAGGGATGAGCAGTTCTTC,CASRTQGRDEQFF
.,TRBJ2-3,TRBV19,TRBD2,TGTGCCAGTAGTATGTGGGAGGGCCCTACAGATACGCAGTATTTT,CASSMWEGPTDTQYF
.,TRBJ2-7,TRBV18,TRBD1,TGTGCCAGCTCACTCACGGACAGGGCCGGGGAGCAGTACTTC,CASSLTDRAGEQYF
.,TRBJ1-4,TRBV11-3,.,TGTGCCAGCAAAGGGCAGGGTGGAATTAATGAAAAACTGTTTTTT,CASKGQGGINEKLFF
few,TRBJ1-2,TRBV6-8,.,TGTGCCAGCAGGCATCCTACCGGGACGGCTAACTATGGCTACACCTTC,CASRHPTGTANYGYTF
.,TRBJ1-1,TRBV11-3,.,TGTGCCAGCAGCTTAGGAGGTTACAGAAACACTGAAGCTTTCTTT,CASSLGGYRNTEAFF
medium-sized,TRBJ1-1,TRBV11-3,.,TGTGCCAGCAGCTTAGTGTACGGGGTAGGAACTGAAGCTTTCTTT,CASSLVYGVGTEAFF
.,TRBJ2-7,TRBV28,TRBD2,TGTGCCAGCCAGCGGCCGGCGATCGGAGCGGGAGGGGGCTACGAGCAGTACTTC,CASQRPAIGAGGGYEQYF
.,TRBJ2-3,TRBV6-8,TRBD2,TGTGCCATCCGGACTAGCGGGAGTAGCACGCAGTATTTT,CAIRTSGSSTQYF
few,TRBJ1-1,TRBV30,.,TGTGCCTGGAGTGTACCCCCGACAAAGCGGGGAGCTTTCTTT,CAWSVPPTKRGAFF
few,TRBJ1-3,TRBV14,TRBD1,TGTGCCAGCAGCCGAGGGACAGGGGATGGAAACACCATATATTTT,CASSRGTGDGNTIYF
.,TRBJ1-2,TRBV5-1,.,TGCGCCAGCAGCTTGGTGGAGGCGACGGGTGGCTACACCTTC,CASSLVEATGGYTF
.,TRBJ1-1,TRBV5-1,TRBD1,TGCGCCAGCAGCTTAGGACAGGCCAGAAACACTGAAGCTTTCTTT,CASSLGQARNTEAFF
few,TRBJ2-3,TRBV11-1,TRBD1,TGTGCCAGCAGCTTGACAGGGACCTACACAGATACGCAGTATTTT,CASSLTGTYTDTQYF
.,TRBJ1-5,TRBV19,.,TGTGCCAGTAGTGTGACAGCTAGCAATCAGCCCCAGCATTTT,CASSVTASNQPQHF
few,TRBJ1-1,TRBV30,.,TGTGCCTGGAGCAAGGGTCCTAACACTGAAGCTTTCTTT,CAWSKGPNTEAFF
.,TRBJ1-1,TRBV5-1,.,TGCGCCAGCAGCTCGGACGACGGGGTGCGGATGAACACTGAAGCTTTCTTT,CASSSDDGVRMNTEAFF
medium-sized,TRBJ2-7,TRBV11-3,.,TGTGCCAGCAGCGACTGGACAGCAGACTACGAGCAGTACTTC,CASSDWTADYEQYF
.,TRBJ2-3,TRBV11-3,TRBD2,TGTGCCAGCAGCTTAGGGAGTAGCGGGATGGGAGATACGCAGTATTTT,CASSLGSSGMGDTQYF
many,TRBJ2-1,TRBV11-3,TRBD2,TGTGCCAGCAGCTTATTCCGGCTAGCGGAGGTTGATAGGAATGAGCAGTTCTTC,CASSLFRLAEVDRNEQFF